These 27 T cell receptor beta chains came from one sample sequenced in a study of shared clonotypes between healthy human individuals. CD45RO-negative CD8 cells positively selected for CCR7 made up the naive population, which excluded terminally differentiated effector memory CD45RA+ cells. Some clones are missing from TCRdb's copy, which holds only in-frame ones; the method was immunoSEQ multiplex PCR. The table records 1.5 million to 2.5 million clones, about 95% of them present only once. Sequencing used naive CD8+ T cells sorted from blood. The receptors come from a man between 18 and 35 years old in good health.

In its sample, this clone was seen once. This sequence joins TRBV27 and TRBJ2-2; D may be TRBD1 (6 bases). This CDR3 comprises 16 residues. The V gene lost 8 bases and the J gene lost 5 bases, with 21 bases spanning the gap. From germline, CDR1 is MNHEY and CDR2 SMNVEV (reference sequence). The CDR3 bases are TGTGCCAGCGCTTATGAAAATACAGGGCGTACCGGGGAGCTGTTTTTT. Protein sequence: CASAYENTGRTGELFF.

The chain is built from TRBV19 and TRBJ1-5; 8 bases are a match to TRBD1. The length of the CDR3 is 15 residues. The junction had 5 bases not matched to a gene; V was cut back by 7 bases and J by 0 bases. The germline gives CDR1 LNHDA, CDR2 SQIVND (reference sequence). The CDR3 loop is CASIKTGASNQPQHF. The CDR3 DNA follows: TGTGCCAGTATAAAGACAGGGGCTAGCAATCAGCCCCAGCATTTT.

V is TRBV28 and J is TRBJ1-4, with 9 bases identical to TRBD1. Germline V gene sequence: CDR1 MDHEN, CDR2 SYDVKM. The CDR3 has 17 residues. After removal of 2 bases from V and 0 bases from J, the junction contained 4 bases not matched to a gene. In DNA form, the CDR3 reads TGTGCCAGCAGTTTACCGGGACAGGGTGCAACTAATGAAAAACTGTTTTTT. Protein: CASSLPGQGATNEKLFF.

V gene TRBV2 combines with J gene TRBJ2-7, with unresolved D. V was trimmed by 7 bases and J by 3 bases, leaving 25 bases between them. The V gene's germline CDR1 is SNHLY and CDR2 FYNNEI. The CDR3 totals 17 residues. The CDR3 sequence: CASKGLMQEMIFYEQYF. For the CDR3, the DNA is TGTGCCAGCAAGGGCTTAATGCAGGAAATGATTTTCTACGAGCAGTACTTC.

The J gene is TRBJ2-3, the V gene TRBV2, with D maybe TRBD2 (6 bases). The CDR3 totals 14 residues. Germline CDR1 reads SNHLY; CDR2 reads FYNNEI. With 10 bases removed from V and 5 bases from J, the gap between germline ends came to 19 bases. The CDR3 spells CAKNGGPVEDTQYF. The CDR3 DNA sequence: TGTGCCAAAAACGGGGGACCGGTTGAAGATACGCAGTATTTT.

The genes are TRBV7-9 and TRBJ2-5; D not certain. CDR1 SEHNR and CDR2 FQNEAQ come from the germline V gene (reference sequence). This CDR3 comprises 14 residues. Trimming cost V 1 base and J 2 bases, with 8 bases left between them. CDR3 region: CASSLEDGQETQYF. The CDR3 DNA reads TGTGCCAGCAGCTTAGAAGACGGGCAAGAGACCCAGTACTTC.

The chain recombines TRBV6-1 with TRBJ1-3; 12 bases are shared with TRBD1. Germline V lookup: CDR1 MNHNS, CDR2 SASEGT. The CDR3 runs 17 residues. The J segment lost 4 bases and the V segment lost 0 bases, leaving 4 bases of the junction unmatched. As DNA, the CDR3 is TGTGCCAGCAGTGAAGCTCGGGACAGGGGGCTCGGAAACACCATATATTTT. It translates to CASSEARDRGLGNTIYF.

The rearrangement joins TRBV4-3 to TRBJ2-1; no firm D call. The CDR3 loop spans 16 amino acids. Trimming took off 1 base at V and 0 bases at J, with 10 bases between the two ends. Germline V gene sequence: CDR1 LGHNA, CDR2 YSLEER. CDR3 amino acids: CASSQGLPSSYNEQFF. DNA of the CDR3: TGCGCCAGCAGCCAAGGACTCCCCAGCTCCTACAATGAGCAGTTCTTC.

The sample holds one count of this clone. V and J are TRBV7-9 and TRBJ2-5; 9 bases align to TRBD1. This CDR3 comprises 15 residues. V was pared by 10 bases and J by 4 bases, with 13 bases of the junction left unmatched. Germline assignment: CDR1 SEHNR and CDR2 FQNEAQ (reference sequence). The CDR3 loop reads CATESGQGIRETQYF. The CDR3 DNA sequence: TGTGCCACAGAGTCGGGACAGGGAATCCGAGAGACCCAGTACTTC.

The chain combines TRBV5-1 with TRBJ2-3; TRBD2 matches at 7 bases. Germline CDR1 is SGHRS and CDR2 is YFSETQ. This CDR3 has 15 amino acids. J lost 2 bases, V lost 1 base, and 4 bases had no gene match. CDR3: CASSLRGLSTDTQYF. The CDR3 DNA is TGCGCCAGCAGCTTGAGGGGACTATCCACAGATACGCAGTATTTT. Complete variable domain (other parts from reference TRBV5-1 and TRBJ2-3): KAGVTQTPRYLIKTRGQQVTLSCSPISGHRSVSWYQQTPGQGLQFLFEYFSETQRNKGNFPGRFSGRQFSNSRSEMNVSTLELGDSALYLCASSLRGLSTDTQYFGPGTRLTVL.

The DNA for the CDR3 is TGTGCCAGTAGTATAGACCCCGGACAGGGCCTCTCCTATAATTCACCCCTCCACTTT. It translates to CASSIDPGQGLSYNSPLHF. The chain uses TRBV19 and TRBJ1-6, with 8 bases identical to TRBD1. V lost 0 bases and J lost 0; bases outside the gene matches: 7. The CDR3 is made up of 19 amino acids. Germline V gives CDR1 LNHDA, CDR2 SQIVND (reference sequence).

The chain uses TRBV7-9 and TRBJ1-1; TRBD1 aligns across 8 bases. The CDR3 is made up of 15 amino acids. Per the germline V gene, CDR1 is SEHNR and CDR2 is FQNEAQ (reference sequence). The V and J ends lost 5 bases and 4 bases, in that order; junction bases with no gene match: 9. CDR3 bases: TGTGCCAGCAGCACCGGACAGGGAGGTGTCACTGAAGCTTTCTTT. Translating gives CASSTGQGGVTEAFF.

The rearrangement links TRBV10-1 to TRBJ1-3; D gene unclear. From germline, CDR1 is WNHNN and CDR2 SYGVQD (reference sequence). V lost 7 bases, J lost 0 bases, and 13 bases lay in between. The CDR3 loop spans 15 amino acids. CDR3 DNA: TGCGCCAGCAATCATTTACGACTCTCTGGAAACACCATATATTTT. This codes for CASNHLRLSGNTIYF.

For this clone: Other DNA sequences in this specimen translate into the identical CDR3. The rearrangement links TRBV4-1 to TRBJ2-7; 12 nucleotides agree with TRBD2. The CDR3 spans 15 residues. The V segment lost 3 bases and the J segment 4 bases; nucleotides outside the gene matches: 4. Germline CDR1 and CDR2: MGHRA and YSYEKL. The CDR3 loop is CASSQGLAGGYEQYF. CDR3 DNA: TGCGCCAGCAGCCAGGGACTAGCGGGTGGATACGAGCAGTACTTC.

The V call is TRBV7-8, the J call TRBJ2-3; 10 nucleotides match TRBD2. The germline CDR1 and CDR2 sequences are SGHVS and FQNEAQ. CDR3 size: 18 residues. V lost 5 bases to trimming and J lost 5 bases; unmatched junction nucleotides: 16. The CDR3 DNA sequence: TGTGCCAGCAGCCGATCGTGGGCTAGCGGGAGTATTGGAGATACGCAGTATTTT. Translation: CASSRSWASGSIGDTQYF.

This rearrangement joins TRBV11-2 to TRBJ2-3; the match to TRBD1 covers 9 bases. Germline assignment: CDR1 SGHAT and CDR2 FQNNGV. V trimming: 6 bases; J trimming: 7 bases; junction bases outside the gene matches: 17. The CDR3 extends over 17 amino acids. The CDR3 coding sequence is TGTGCCAGCAGTCCTCAAATAGACTCGACAGGGGGAAATACGCAGTATTTT. Protein sequence: CASSPQIDSTGGNTQYF.

The rearrangement links TRBV7-9 to TRBJ2-3, with D unclear. The germline CDR1 and CDR2 sequences are SEHNR and FQNEAQ (reference sequence). Between the trimmed V and J ends, which lost 4 bases and 4 bases, there was a span of 6 bases. This CDR3 contains 12 residues. CDR3 bases: TGTGCCAGCAGCTCCTACTCAGATACGCAGTATTTT. This codes for CASSSYSDTQYF.

V usage is TRBV21-1 and J usage is TRBJ2-1. TRBV21-1 is deemed a pseudogene. This CDR3 spans 13 amino acids. CDR3 loop: CASSKTGADEQFF. DNA for the CDR3: TGTGCCAGCAGCAAAACGGGGGCGGATGAGCAGTTCTTC.

This clone was counted once. The gene calls are TRBV2 and TRBJ1-3; D remains unclear. The CDR3 is made up of 15 amino acids. The V end lost 4 bases, the J end lost 0 bases, and 10 bases lay between the germline ends. The germline CDR1 and CDR2 sequences are SNHLY and FYNNEI. The CDR3, as DNA: TGTGCCAGCAGTGCTGAAGAAAACTCTGGAAACACCATATATTTT. Residues: CASSAEENSGNTIYF.

With respect to this clone: Other nucleotide sequences in the sample specify the same CDR3. The V call is TRBV5-4, the J call TRBJ2-7; D unresolved. The ends were cut back, 4 bases at V and 3 bases at J, with 8 bases in the middle. This CDR3 is built from 12 residues. Germline V gene data show CDR1 as SGHNT and CDR2 as YYREEE (reference sequence). CDR3 sequence: CASSPGGYEQYF. CDR3 DNA: TGTGCCAGCAGCCCTGGTGGCTACGAGCAGTACTTC. The variable domain in full, with the rest retrieved from reference TRBV5-4 and TRBJ2-7, is ETGVTQSPTHLIKTRGQQVTLRCSSQSGHNTVSWYQQALGQGPQFIFQYYREEENGRGNFPPRFSGLQFPNYSSELNVNALELDDSALYLCASSPGGYEQYFGPGTRLTVT.

The chain carries TRBV7-9 and TRBJ1-4; D call uncertain. The CDR3 is 12 residues long. The germline gives CDR1 SEHNR, CDR2 FQNEAQ (reference sequence). V dropped 2 bases and J dropped 15 bases, with 13 bases sitting between them. The CDR3 sequence: CASSLYGERVFF. CDR3 DNA: TGTGCCAGCAGCTTATACGGAGAAAGGGTGTTTTTT.

The J gene is TRBJ1-1, the V gene TRBV27; TRBD1 aligns across 8 bases. CDR1 is MNHEY and CDR2 is SMNVEV in the germline V gene (reference sequence). The CDR3 is 17 residues long. Unmatched junction bases numbered 15, after V lost 5 bases and J lost 4 bases. CDR3 bases: TGTGCCAGCAGTCTGACAGGGGCGCGAATTTTTGGCACTGAAGCTTTCTTT. It encodes CASSLTGARIFGTEAFF.

The chain couples TRBV13 to TRBJ2-3, with D hard to call. Trimming removed 0 bases from V and 4 bases from J, with 8 bases in between. The CDR3 has 14 amino acids. Germline V gene lookup returns CDR1 PRHDT and CDR2 FYEKMQ (reference sequence). The DNA for the CDR3 is TGTGCCAGCAGCTTAGGCCTGACCCCAGATACGCAGTATTTT. It is translated as CASSLGLTPDTQYF.

V usage is TRBV4-1 and J usage is TRBJ2-5, with D perhaps TRBD1 (5 bases). V shed 6 bases and J shed 1 base, with 9 bases lying between them. There are 13 residues in the CDR3. Germline CDR1 is MGHRA and CDR2 is YSYEKL. The CDR3 DNA follows: TGCGCCAGCAGAGGGCAGGGCCAAGAGACCCAGTACTTC. Its translation: CASRGQGQETQYF.

With respect to this clone: Other DNA sequences in the same sample also yield this CDR3. The chain recombines TRBV2 with TRBJ2-7; D is ambiguous. The germline gives CDR1 SNHLY, CDR2 FYNNEI. V lost 2 bases, J lost 0 bases, and 2 bases lay in between. The CDR3 loop spans 12 amino acids. In DNA form, the CDR3 reads TGTGCCAGCAGTGAAACCTCCTACGAGCAGTACTTC. Its protein product is CASSETSYEQYF.

With respect to this clone: The same CDR3 arises from other DNA sequences in this sample as well. This chain uses TRBV19 with TRBJ2-5, with 8 bases matching TRBD1. The CDR3 has 12 amino acids. The germline CDR1 and CDR2 sequences are LNHDA and SQIVND (reference sequence). The junction had 4 bases not matched to a gene; V was cut back by 8 bases and J by 5 bases. The CDR3 spells CASRQGLETQYF. The CDR3 DNA follows: TGTGCCAGTCGACAGGGGCTGGAGACCCAGTACTTC.

The rearrangement links TRBV6-8 to TRBJ2-4, with D uncertain. There are 13 residues in the CDR3. The V and J ends lost 8 bases and 0 bases respectively, with 8 bases between them. CDR1 is MNHGY and CDR2 is SAAAGT in the germline V gene. The CDR3 reads CASVSLAKNIQYF. The CDR3 DNA follows: TGTGCCAGCGTAAGTTTAGCCAAAAACATTCAGTACTTC.